These 2 T cell receptor beta chains were all obtained from the same sample, sequenced in a study of cytomegalovirus exposure and HLA in healthy donors. PCR amplification relied on 60 Vbeta primers (plus 13 Jbeta primers). Assay: immunoSEQ multiplex PCR; the TCRdb copy retains only in-frame clones and omits some. The table has tens of thousands of clones, less than 80% seen once. Input material: PBMCs. The receptors shown here come from a woman aged 40 to 49 in good health and CMV-seropositive.

The rearrangement joins TRBV5-6 to TRBJ1-2, with TRBD1 matching 7 bases. The CDR3 is made up of 16 amino acids. The V segment lost 3 bases and the J segment 7 bases; nucleotides outside the gene matches: 15. In germline, CDR1 is SGHDT, CDR2 YYEEEE. The CDR3 sequence is CASSSQTMTGSGGYTF. The CDR3 DNA is TGTGCCAGCAGCTCCCAAACTATGACAGGGTCAGGTGGCTACACCTTC.

The chain uses TRBV11-3 and TRBJ2-1; D possibly corresponds to TRBD2 (6 bases). The CDR3 sequence is 15 residues long. From germline, CDR1 is SGHNT and CDR2 YENEEA. V lost 5 bases, J lost 6 bases, and 17 bases lay in between. The CDR3 protein is CASSQPGLATNEQFF. Here the CDR3 DNA reads TGTGCCAGCAGCCAACCGGGACTCGCAACCAATGAGCAGTTCTTC.